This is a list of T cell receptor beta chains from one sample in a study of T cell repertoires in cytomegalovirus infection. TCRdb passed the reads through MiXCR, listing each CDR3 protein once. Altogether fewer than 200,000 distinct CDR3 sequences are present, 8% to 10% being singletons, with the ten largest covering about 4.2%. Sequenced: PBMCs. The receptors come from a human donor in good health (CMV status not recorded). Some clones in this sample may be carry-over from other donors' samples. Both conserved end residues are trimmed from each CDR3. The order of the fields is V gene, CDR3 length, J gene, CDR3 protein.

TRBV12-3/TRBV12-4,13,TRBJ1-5,ASSRTGVEVQPQH
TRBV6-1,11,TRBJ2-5,ASSYGGTETQY
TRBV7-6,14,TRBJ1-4,ASSPTGHATNEKLF
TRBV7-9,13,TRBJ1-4,ASSNNYGQREKLF
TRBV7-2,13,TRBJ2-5,ASSLFASRGETQY
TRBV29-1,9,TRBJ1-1,SVWTATEAF
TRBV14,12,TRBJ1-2,ASSHGWVGAGYT
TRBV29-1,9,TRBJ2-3,SVDRSDTQY
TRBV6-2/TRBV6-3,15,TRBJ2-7,ASSYSEGTLYPYEQY
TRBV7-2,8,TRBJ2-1,ASSTNEQF
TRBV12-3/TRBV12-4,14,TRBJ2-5,ASSLYHNGGQETQY
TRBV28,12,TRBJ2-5,ASSSPLEVETQY
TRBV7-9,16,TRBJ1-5,ASSLASGFMGRNQPQH
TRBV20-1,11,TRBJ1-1,SVRDGVNTEAF
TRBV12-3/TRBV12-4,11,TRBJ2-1,ASSHDGGDEQF
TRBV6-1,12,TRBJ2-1,ASTRTGNYNEQF
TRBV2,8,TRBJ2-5,ASRGETQY
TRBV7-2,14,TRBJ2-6,ASRQTDTAGANVLT
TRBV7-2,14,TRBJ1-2,ASSPTGNGIGYGYT
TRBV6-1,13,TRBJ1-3,ASSHPTTSGNTIY
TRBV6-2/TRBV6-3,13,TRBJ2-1,ASSYSSGSYNEQF
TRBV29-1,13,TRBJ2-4,SVEEGYKAKNIQY
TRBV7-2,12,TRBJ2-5,ASSPPGGGETQY
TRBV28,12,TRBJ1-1,ASRTGELDTEAF
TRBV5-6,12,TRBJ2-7,ASSLGGIDHEQY